Below, 8 T cell receptor beta chains from the same sample are listed, as sequenced in a study of cytomegalovirus exposure and HLA in healthy donors. Researchers ran the PCR with 60 Vbeta and 13 Jbeta primers. Libraries were prepared by immunoSEQ multiplex PCR; TCRdb keeps only in-frame clonotypes and omits some of them. The sample comprises under 200,000 clones, around 67% of which are singletons, and 3.5% to 5% rests with the top ten. The sample comprised PBMCs. All receptors come from a woman younger than 35 in good health and CMV-seropositive.

The chain couples TRBV4-2 to TRBJ2-7, with 10 bases matching TRBD2. After removal of 3 bases from V and 3 bases from J, the junction contained 11 bases not matched to a gene. This CDR3 comprises 17 residues. Germline V gene sequence: CDR1 LGHNA, CDR2 YNFKEQ. As DNA, the CDR3 is TGTGCCAGCAGCCATTGGGGGGCCAGGACTAGCGGCTACGAGCAGTACTTC. It codes for CASSHWGARTSGYEQYF.

This clone has a single count. The chain couples TRBV19 to TRBJ2-3, with D perhaps matching TRBD1 (6 bases). V lost 7 bases, J lost 0 bases, and 29 bases lay in between. The CDR3 consists of 20 residues. Per germline, CDR1 LNHDA and CDR2 SQIVND (reference sequence). The CDR3 sequence: CASNFGVGQPSPLSTDTQYF. As DNA, the CDR3 is TGTGCCAGTAATTTCGGGGTCGGACAGCCGTCACCACTCAGCACAGATACGCAGTATTTT.

This clone was seen a few times. The rearrangement joins TRBV6-5 to TRBJ2-7; 7 positions agree with TRBD1. The V gene's germline CDR1 is MNHEY and CDR2 SVGAGI. V lost 6 bases to trimming and J lost 2 bases; unmatched junction nucleotides: 7. The CDR3 runs to 14 residues. The CDR3 region has the DNA TGTGCCAGCAGCTCCGGGACAGAGGCCTACGAGCAGTACTTC. Translation: CASSSGTEAYEQYF.

This clone was counted only a few times. The V gene is TRBV20-1, the J gene TRBJ1-2; D unresolved. This CDR3 spans 11 amino acids. V was trimmed by 3 bases and J by 8 bases, leaving 10 bases between them. Germline assignment: CDR1 DFQATT and CDR2 SNEGSKA (reference sequence). This CDR3 reads CSARAGSGYTF. The CDR3 bases are TGCAGTGCTAGGGCGGGGAGCGGCTACACCTTC.

This chain joins TRBV5-6 and TRBJ1-1; D is undetermined. The V gene's germline CDR1 is SGHDT and CDR2 YYEEEE. Deletions cut 1 base from V and 5 bases from J, with 12 bases between. This CDR3 has 14 amino acids. DNA for the CDR3: TGTGCCAGCAGCTTGAAGGGTTGGAGGACTGAAGCTTTCTTT. Protein: CASSLKGWRTEAFF.

The chain recombines TRBV10-2 with TRBJ2-5; D unclear. The DNA end is more similar to TRBJ2-7, so the J call may be wrong. Germline-derived CDR1 and CDR2 are WSHSY and SAAADI. The CDR3 is made up of 14 amino acids. CDR3 protein: CASTGEKGGYEQYF. The CDR3 nucleotides read TGCGCCAGCACCGGAGAAAAAGGTGGCTACGAGCAGTACTTC.

V and J are TRBV19 and TRBJ2-2, with D tentatively TRBD2 (5 bases). The CDR3 extends over 18 amino acids. V shed 1 base and J shed 0 bases, with 15 bases lying between them. From germline, CDR1 is LNHDA and CDR2 SQIVND (reference sequence). DNA for the CDR3: TGTGCCAGTAGTATAGGCGCTCAGCGCGGGTCGAACACCGGGGAGCTGTTTTTT. Protein: CASSIGAQRGSNTGELFF.

With respect to this clone: The same CDR3 can be traced to other DNA sequences in this sample. The chain recombines TRBV5-8 with TRBJ2-7; D is unresolved. The CDR3 runs 13 residues. The germline gives CDR1 SGHTS, CDR2 YDEGEE. Between the trimmed V and J ends, which lost 0 bases and 2 bases, there was a span of 6 bases. CDR3 amino acids: CASSLGPTYEQYF. In DNA form, the CDR3 reads TGTGCCAGCAGCTTGGGCCCTACCTACGAGCAGTACTTC.